The source of this TCR beta chain is a study of T cells in Graves' hyperthyroidism and ophthalmopathy. To note about this clonotype: Its antigen is still unknown.

Amplification targeted TCR beta CDR3 regions from RNA transcripts. A set of HTBI primers served as the primers for a first-round RT-PCR of the TCR CDR3. TCRdb used MiXCR to reprocess the multiplex PCR reads, holding one entry per CDR3 protein. The table includes around 520,000 distinct CDR3 sequences, less than 25% detected once. General study findings and limits: For ophthalmopathy, model prediction preceded onset by a median 6.5 months.

This TCR was recovered from a woman younger than 45 with Graves' ophthalmopathy. Sequencing used blood.

CDR3 amino acids: CSAPPPGVAEAFF. The CDR3 nucleotides read TGCAGTGCACCACCGCCGGGGGTGGCTGAAGCTTTCTTT. This chain links TRBV20-1 with TRBJ1-1; D might be TRBD1 (5 bases). Trimming shortened V by 6 bases and J by 6 bases, and 17 bases separated the two germline ends. This CDR3 has 13 amino acids. The germline CDR1 and CDR2 sequences are DFQATT and SNEGSKA (reference sequence).